Presented here are 20 T cell receptor beta chains from one specimen sequenced in a study of cytomegalovirus exposure and HLA in healthy donors. Primers included in the PCR were 60 Vbeta and 13 Jbeta primers. Method: immunoSEQ multiplex PCR; TCRdb's copy keeps in-frame clones and lacks some. This repertoire includes tens of thousands of clones. The sample taken for sequencing was PBMCs. These receptors came from a man aged 50 to 60 in good health and CMV-seropositive.

The rearrangement joins TRBV5-1 to TRBJ2-5; D uncertain. Trimming took off 2 bases at V and 1 base at J, with 6 bases between the two ends. The CDR3 extends over 13 amino acids. Germline lookup yields CDR1 SGHRS and CDR2 YFSETQ. Here the CDR3 reads CASSLRAQETQYF. DNA for the CDR3: TGCGCCAGCAGCTTAAGAGCCCAAGAGACCCAGTACTTC.

This chain uses TRBV7-2 with TRBJ2-6; TRBD2 agrees at 7 bases. The V segment lost 4 bases and the J segment 3 bases; nucleotides outside the gene matches: 9. The length of the CDR3 is 17 residues. The germline CDR1 and CDR2 sequences are SGHTA and FQGNSA. Here the CDR3 DNA reads TGTGCCAGCAGCTCCTTAGGGAGGGTCAGTGGGGCCAACGTCCTGACTTTC. Translation: CASSSLGRVSGANVLTF.

CDR3 in amino acids: CASSPSGQGGYEQYF. CDR3 in DNA: TGTGCCAGCTCACCCTCGGGACAGGGGGGGTACGAGCAGTACTTC. The chain is built from TRBV18 and TRBJ2-7; 11 positions match TRBD1. CDR1 is KGHSH and CDR2 is LQKENI in the germline V gene. The CDR3 length is 15 residues. The V gene end was trimmed by 3 bases and the J gene end by 4 bases; junction bases not matched to a gene: 5.

The V call is TRBV18, the J call TRBJ1-2; D may be TRBD1 (5 bases). The CDR3 runs 16 residues. In germline, CDR1 is KGHSH, CDR2 LQKENI. The V gene lost 2 bases and the J gene lost 2 bases, with 15 bases spanning the gap. CDR3 sequence: CASSPTGDLRNYGYTF. CDR3 DNA: TGTGCCAGCTCACCAACGGGGGACTTAAGGAACTATGGCTACACCTTC.

The chain employs TRBV9 and TRBJ1-1; D ambiguous. From germline, CDR1 is SGDLS and CDR2 YYNGEE. The V gene lost 3 bases and the J gene lost 5 bases, with 14 bases spanning the gap. This CDR3 has 14 residues. The CDR3 DNA sequence: TGTGCCAGCAGCGAGAGCTCGGGAGTAACTGAAGCTTTCTTT. It yields the protein CASSESSGVTEAFF.

For this clone: Sequence at one end of the junction differs from germline and may be a read error. The chain recombines TRBV7-7 with TRBJ2-7; 10 bases match TRBD1. The CDR3 sequence is 13 residues long. Germline lookup yields CDR1 SSHAT and CDR2 FNYEAQ (reference sequence). This CDR3 reads CASSLGTGDEQYF. The CDR3 DNA reads TGTGCTAGCAGCTTAGGGACAGGGGACGAGCAGTACTTC.

The CDR3 region has the DNA TGTGCCAGCAGGACGGGACAGGGGTACTATGGCTACACCTTC. This gives the protein CASRTGQGYYGYTF. This chain uses TRBV28 with TRBJ1-2; 10 nucleotides align to TRBD1. The J segment lost 3 bases and the V segment lost 6 bases, leaving 4 bases of the junction unmatched. The CDR3 length is 14 residues. The germline gives CDR1 MDHEN, CDR2 SYDVKM.

The chain carries TRBV5-4 and TRBJ2-5, with TRBD1 as a possible D gene (6 bases). Trimming left V 5 bases short and J 5 bases short, with 19 bases between. CDR1 and CDR2 (germline): SGHNT, YYREEE (reference sequence). The CDR3 extends over 15 amino acids. Here the CDR3 reads CASRMDGVQGETQYF. CDR3 bases: TGTGCCAGCAGGATGGACGGTGTTCAGGGGGAGACCCAGTACTTC.

This chain links TRBV10-2 with TRBJ1-1; possibly TRBD1 for D (5 bases). The germline gives CDR1 WSHSY, CDR2 SAAADI. Trimming removed 6 bases at V and 2 bases at J, with 10 bases between. The CDR3 runs to 13 residues. The CDR3 DNA reads as TGCGCCAGCAGGACAGATCCTAACACTGAAGCTTTCTTT. Translation gives CASRTDPNTEAFF.

The chain uses TRBV19 and TRBJ2-5; tentatively, D is TRBD1 (5 bases). The V gene lost 5 bases and the J gene lost 1 base, with 14 bases spanning the gap. The CDR3 extends over 15 amino acids. The germline V gene has CDR1 LNHDA and CDR2 SQIVND (reference sequence). CDR3 in amino acids: CASSLRQSAQETQYF. The CDR3 coding sequence is TGTGCCAGTAGTCTACGACAGAGCGCCCAAGAGACCCAGTACTTC.

This chain links TRBV7-9 with TRBJ1-5; no definite D call. The germline V gene has CDR1 SEHNR and CDR2 FQNEAQ (reference sequence). Trimming stripped 3 bases from V and 1 base from J, with 7 bases between. The CDR3 spans 14 residues. The CDR3 reads CASSFLGSNQPQHF. In nucleotides, the CDR3 is TGTGCCAGCAGCTTTCTGGGCAGCAATCAGCCCCAGCATTTT.

CDR3 sequence (DNA): TGTGCCAGCAGCGGACGGGACAGAAATGAAGCTTTCTTT. This codes for CASSGRDRNEAFF. The chain couples TRBV7-2 to TRBJ1-1, with 7 bases matching TRBD1. The CDR3 covers 13 residues. The junction had 7 bases not matched to a gene; V was cut back by 5 bases and J by 7 bases. The V gene's germline CDR1 is SGHTA and CDR2 FQGNSA.

The chain uses TRBV11-2 and TRBJ1-6; D uncertain. The CDR3 is made up of 15 amino acids. Germline assignment: CDR1 SGHAT and CDR2 FQNNGV. V lost 2 bases and J 7 bases, leaving 12 bases between the germline ends. CDR3 in DNA: TGTGCCAGCAGCTTATACGGGATCTCAAATTCACCCCTCCACTTT. It specifies CASSLYGISNSPLHF.

The chain employs TRBV30 and TRBJ2-7; no definite D call. Germline-derived CDR1 and CDR2 are GTSNPN and SVGIG (reference sequence). This CDR3 has 14 amino acids. Trimming took off 0 bases at V and 0 bases at J, with 9 bases between the two ends. CDR3 amino acids: CAWSVGGASYEQYF. CDR3 coding DNA: TGTGCCTGGAGTGTAGGCGGAGCCTCCTACGAGCAGTACTTC.

This chain links TRBV7-2 with TRBJ2-7, with TRBD2 identical over 7 bases. The CDR3 runs 16 residues. The junction had 11 bases not matched to a gene; V was cut back by 0 bases and J by 6 bases. The germline V gene has CDR1 SGHTA and CDR2 FQGNSA. CDR3 nucleotide sequence: TGTGCCAGCAGCTTAGCAAGCGGGGCCTCCCAGGGCGAGCAGTACTTC. The encoded protein is CASSLASGASQGEQYF.

The rearrangement links TRBV7-3 to TRBJ2-1, with 13 nucleotides matching TRBD2. The CDR3 consists of 15 residues. J gave up 7 bases and V 4 bases, and 4 bases lay outside the gene matches. Germline V lookup: CDR1 SGHTA, CDR2 FQGTGA. This CDR3 reads CASSSPGLAGNEQFF. CDR3 coding DNA: TGTGCCAGCAGCTCCCCGGGACTAGCGGGGAATGAGCAGTTCTTC.

This chain links TRBV4-2 with TRBJ2-1; 7 bases align to TRBD2. Germline lookup yields CDR1 LGHNA and CDR2 YNFKEQ. The V and J ends lost 4 bases and 5 bases, in that order; junction bases with no gene match: 11. The CDR3 covers 16 residues. CDR3 bases: TGTGCCAGCAGCCTCCAACGAACGGGACTAAACAATGAGCAGTTCTTC. Translated: CASSLQRTGLNNEQFF.

The rearrangement joins TRBV4-1 to TRBJ2-5; 12 bases agree with TRBD1. CDR3 length: 16 amino acids. Germline V gene data show CDR1 as MGHRA and CDR2 as YSYEKL. The V segment lost 0 bases and the J segment 5 bases; nucleotides outside the gene matches: 4. This CDR3 is CASSQEGTGGRETQYF. The CDR3 coding sequence is TGCGCCAGCAGCCAAGAAGGGACAGGGGGCAGGGAGACCCAGTACTTC.

The chain is built from TRBV2 and TRBJ2-7; TRBD1 aligns across 7 bases. Losses at the gene ends were 5 bases for V and 2 bases for J; bases not matched to a gene: 6. The CDR3 runs 14 residues. Germline CDR1 reads SNHLY; CDR2 reads FYNNEI. CDR3 DNA: TGTGCCAGCAGTCCTAGGACAGGCCCCTACGAGCAGTACTTC. As protein: CASSPRTGPYEQYF.

The rearrangement uses TRBV6-5 and TRBJ2-1, with 10 bases fitting TRBD1. V lost 6 bases and J lost 7; bases outside the gene matches: 6. Per germline, CDR1 MNHEY and CDR2 SVGAGI. CDR3 length: 14 amino acids. The CDR3 coding sequence is TGTGCCAGCAGCTTCGGACAGGGGGGAAATGAGCAGTTCTTC. Protein product: CASSFGQGGNEQFF.